This T cell receptor (beta chain) was recovered during a study of cytomegalovirus exposure and HLA in healthy donors. Use of 60 Vbeta and 13 Jbeta primers characterized the PCR. TCRdb's table, derived via immunoSEQ multiplex PCR, lists solely in-frame clones and lacks some. This table holds about 120,000 clones, 78% found once. Broader study findings: When analyzed later, a missense DCLRE1C variant was found to be linked to TCR beta V- and J-gene trimming. Several V segments, TRBV6-2 and TRBV6-3 among them, could not be told apart and were dropped.

Losses at the gene ends were 4 bases for V and 2 bases for J; bases not matched to a gene: 5. Germline CDR1 and CDR2: LNHDA and SQIVND (reference sequence). The CDR3 runs 15 residues. As concerns this clone: Its target is not known.

The source material was PBMCs. The TCR was taken from a woman aged 25 to 45 in good health and CMV-seropositive. The chain uses TRBV19 and TRBJ2-7; TRBD1 aligns across 10 bases. The CDR3 sequence is CASSRQGATPYEQYF. Here the CDR3 DNA reads TGTGCCAGTAGTAGACAGGGGGCGACTCCCTACGAGCAGTACTTC.